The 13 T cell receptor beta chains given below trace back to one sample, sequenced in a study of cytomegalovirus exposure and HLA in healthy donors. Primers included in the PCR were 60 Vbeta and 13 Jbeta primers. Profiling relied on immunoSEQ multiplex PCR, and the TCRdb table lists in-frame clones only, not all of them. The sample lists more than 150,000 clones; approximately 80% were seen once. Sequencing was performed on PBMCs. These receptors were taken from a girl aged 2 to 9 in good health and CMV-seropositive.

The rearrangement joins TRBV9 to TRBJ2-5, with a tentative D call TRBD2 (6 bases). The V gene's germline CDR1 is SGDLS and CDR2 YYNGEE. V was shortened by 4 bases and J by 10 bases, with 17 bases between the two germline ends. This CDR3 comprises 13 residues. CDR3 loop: CASSPSKRGGQYF. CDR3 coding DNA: TGTGCCAGCAGCCCCTCCAAAAGGGGAGGCCAGTACTTC.

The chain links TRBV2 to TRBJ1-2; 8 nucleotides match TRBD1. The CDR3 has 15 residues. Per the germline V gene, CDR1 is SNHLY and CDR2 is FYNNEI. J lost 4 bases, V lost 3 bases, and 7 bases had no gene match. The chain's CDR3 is CASSEGAGGLYGYTF. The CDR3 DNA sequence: TGTGCCAGCAGTGAGGGGGCAGGGGGCCTCTATGGCTACACCTTC.

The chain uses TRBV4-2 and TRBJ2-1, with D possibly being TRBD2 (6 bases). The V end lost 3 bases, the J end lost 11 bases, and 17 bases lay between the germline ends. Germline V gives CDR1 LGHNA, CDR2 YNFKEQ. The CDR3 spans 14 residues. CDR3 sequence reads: CASSHGGVREQQFF. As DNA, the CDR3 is TGTGCCAGCAGCCACGGCGGCGTCCGGGAGCAGCAGTTCTTC.

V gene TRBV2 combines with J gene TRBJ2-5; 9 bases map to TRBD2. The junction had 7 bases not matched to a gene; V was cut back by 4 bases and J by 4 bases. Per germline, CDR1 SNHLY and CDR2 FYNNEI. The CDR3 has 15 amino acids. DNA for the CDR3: TGTGCCAGCAGTGGCCCTAGCGGGATGAGAGAGACCCAGTACTTC. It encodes CASSGPSGMRETQYF.

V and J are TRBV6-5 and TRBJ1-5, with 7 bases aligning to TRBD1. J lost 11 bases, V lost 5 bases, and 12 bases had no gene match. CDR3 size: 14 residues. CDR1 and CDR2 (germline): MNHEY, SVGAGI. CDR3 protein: CASSLSRGQGAQHF. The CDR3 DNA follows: TGTGCCAGCAGTCTCTCCCGGGGCCAGGGGGCCCAGCATTTT.

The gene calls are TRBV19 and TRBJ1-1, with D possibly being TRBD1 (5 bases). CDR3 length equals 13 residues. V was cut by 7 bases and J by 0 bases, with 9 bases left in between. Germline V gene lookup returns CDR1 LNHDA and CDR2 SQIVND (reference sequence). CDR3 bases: TGTGCCAGTATGGTACAGGTGAACACTGAAGCTTTCTTT. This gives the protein CASMVQVNTEAFF. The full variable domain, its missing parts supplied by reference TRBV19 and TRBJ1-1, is DGGITQSPKYLFRKEGQNVTLSCEQNLNHDAMYWYRQDPGQGLRLIYYSQIVNDFQKGDIAEGYSVSREKKESFPLTVTSAQKNPTAFYLCASMVQVNTEAFFGQGTRLTVV.

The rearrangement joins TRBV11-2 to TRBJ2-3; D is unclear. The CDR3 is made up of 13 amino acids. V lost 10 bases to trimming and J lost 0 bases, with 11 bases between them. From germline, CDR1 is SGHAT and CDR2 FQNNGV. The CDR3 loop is CATLAQSTDTQYF. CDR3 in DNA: TGTGCCACTTTAGCCCAGAGCACAGATACGCAGTATTTT.

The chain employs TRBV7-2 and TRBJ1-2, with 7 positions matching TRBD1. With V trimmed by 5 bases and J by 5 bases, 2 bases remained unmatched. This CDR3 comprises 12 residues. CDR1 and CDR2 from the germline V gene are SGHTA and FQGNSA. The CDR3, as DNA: TGTGCCAGCAGCCCAGGGGGTTATGGCTACACCTTC. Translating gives CASSPGGYGYTF.

For the CDR3, the DNA is TGTGCCAGCAGTTACCAGGATACGCAGTATTTT. Translating gives CASSYQDTQYF. The rearrangement joins TRBV6-5 to TRBJ2-3; D is uncertain. Trimming left V 2 bases short and J 6 bases short, with 3 bases between. The V gene's germline CDR1 is MNHEY and CDR2 SVGAGI. CDR3 size: 11 residues.

This chain's CDR3 is CASTLSGGTDTQYF. The DNA for the CDR3 is TGTGCCAGCACCTTGAGCGGGGGCACAGATACGCAGTATTTT. The chain is built from TRBV28 and TRBJ2-3, with 7 nucleotides matching TRBD2. Germline V gene lookup returns CDR1 MDHEN and CDR2 SYDVKM. The CDR3 loop spans 14 amino acids. V trimming: 7 bases; J trimming: 1 base; junction bases outside the gene matches: 5.

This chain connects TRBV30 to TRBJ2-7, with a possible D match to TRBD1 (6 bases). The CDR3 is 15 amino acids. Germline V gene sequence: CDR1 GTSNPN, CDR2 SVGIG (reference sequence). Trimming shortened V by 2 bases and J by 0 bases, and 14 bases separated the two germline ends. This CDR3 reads CAWSRRTVSSYEQYF. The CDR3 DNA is TGTGCCTGGAGTCGACGGACAGTTAGCTCCTACGAGCAGTACTTC.

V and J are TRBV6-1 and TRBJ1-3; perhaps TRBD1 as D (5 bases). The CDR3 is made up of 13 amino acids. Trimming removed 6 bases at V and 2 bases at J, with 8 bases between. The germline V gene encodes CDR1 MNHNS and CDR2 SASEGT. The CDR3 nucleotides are TGTGCCAGCAGAGGGGCTGCTGGAAACACCATATATTTT. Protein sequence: CASRGAAGNTIYF.

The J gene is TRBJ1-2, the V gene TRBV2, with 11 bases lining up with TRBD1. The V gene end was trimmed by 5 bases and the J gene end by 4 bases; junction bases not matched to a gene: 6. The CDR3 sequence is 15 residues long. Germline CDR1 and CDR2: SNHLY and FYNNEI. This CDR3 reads CASSPGTGGPYGYTF. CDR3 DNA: TGTGCCAGCAGTCCCGGGACAGGGGGTCCCTATGGCTACACCTTC. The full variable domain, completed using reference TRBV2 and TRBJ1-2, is EPEVTQTPSHQVTQMGQEVILRCVPISNHLYFYWYRQILGQKVEFLVSFYNNEISEKSEIFDDQFSVERPDGSNFTLKIRSTKLEDSAMYFCASSPGTGGPYGYTFGSGTRLTVV.